Reported below is one T cell receptor beta chain. Its cognate antigen has yet to be identified. Per-base qualities were not stored, and no clone one base away is much larger. The junction carries 16 bases between V and J, which are trimmed by 6 bases and 4 bases respectively. The germline V gene supplies CDR1 MDHEN and CDR2 SYDVKM. The CDR3 runs 16 residues from the cysteine to the phenylalanine. Of the read, only the CDR3 DNA is kept; its 48 bases are in frame from base 1. Each collaborating institution followed its own protocols to collect whole blood in K2EDTA tubes. For TCRbeta analysis, collaborators shipped samples in one of three forms: frozen whole blood, isolated PBMCs, or DNA extracted from either of those sample types. The immunoSEQ Assay, a bias-controlled multiplex PCR, was used to amplify TCRbeta CDR3 regions from genomic DNA. Processing in the source paper ran as follows. Nucleated cell counts per sample were estimated from amplification of reference gene primers within the assay. To quantify the absolute abundance of each unique TCRbeta CDR3 rearrangement, sequence reads were collapsed and filtered. For each sample, productive Simpson clonality was calculated as the square root of Simpson's diversity index over productive rearrangements. This is the immuneACCESS table as TCRdb keeps it, with only in-frame sequences that have V and J called. A part of the clones is gone; compared with another copy, unresolved V genes explain less than half, and the rest is unexplained. V and J calls and clone size come straight from that table; D and trimming were deduced from the DNA. A total of approximately 260,000 clones appear in this sample, 79% of them only once. Of the sample, around 3.6% falls within the top ten clones.

This record comes from a study of blood T cell repertoires in COVID-19 (dated by TCRdb to about 2020). About the study as a whole: The collaborator samples originated in the United States, Italy and Spain and spanned the acute and convalescent phases of COVID-19. The samples were drawn from two sources: the first 160 participants of the ongoing ImmuneRACE study, and about 1,300 subjects contributed by 6 global collaborators. The prospective study material was composed of cDNA or gDNA derived from T cells, B-cell-depleted T cells, or PBMCs. Where available, HLA class I and class II types were obtained from metadata supplied by the sample provider rather than from assay-based typing. The repertoires were made available in a free public database intended to serve as a resource for research on the immune response to SARS-CoV-2. Nearly every sample came with metadata listing a de-identified subject ID, COVID-19 status, age in years and sex. Deeply sampled blood TCRbeta repertoires from subjects exposed to, actively infected with, or recovered from COVID-19 were included in the dataset. Paper-wide results and their limitations: The quantity of clinical and demographic metadata differed by source and by participant and was supplied without curation.

The sequence was obtained from a woman aged 40 to 50 with active or convalescent COVID-19. Sequenced sample: peripheral blood. The V and J segments used are TRBV28 and TRBJ1-6; the D gene is unclear. The nucleotides read TGTGCCAGCAGAGCCAACAGTTTCCTTTATAATTCACCCCTCCACTTT. Translated, it gives CASRANSFLYNSPLHF. The variable domain in full, with residues beyond the CDR3 obtained from the reference TRBV28 and TRBJ1-6 genes, is DVKVTQSSRYLVKRTGEKVFLECVQDMDHENMFWYRQDPGLGLRLIYFSYDVKMKEKGDIPEGYSVSREKKERFSLILESASTNQTSMYLCASRANSFLYNSPLHFGNGTRLTVT.